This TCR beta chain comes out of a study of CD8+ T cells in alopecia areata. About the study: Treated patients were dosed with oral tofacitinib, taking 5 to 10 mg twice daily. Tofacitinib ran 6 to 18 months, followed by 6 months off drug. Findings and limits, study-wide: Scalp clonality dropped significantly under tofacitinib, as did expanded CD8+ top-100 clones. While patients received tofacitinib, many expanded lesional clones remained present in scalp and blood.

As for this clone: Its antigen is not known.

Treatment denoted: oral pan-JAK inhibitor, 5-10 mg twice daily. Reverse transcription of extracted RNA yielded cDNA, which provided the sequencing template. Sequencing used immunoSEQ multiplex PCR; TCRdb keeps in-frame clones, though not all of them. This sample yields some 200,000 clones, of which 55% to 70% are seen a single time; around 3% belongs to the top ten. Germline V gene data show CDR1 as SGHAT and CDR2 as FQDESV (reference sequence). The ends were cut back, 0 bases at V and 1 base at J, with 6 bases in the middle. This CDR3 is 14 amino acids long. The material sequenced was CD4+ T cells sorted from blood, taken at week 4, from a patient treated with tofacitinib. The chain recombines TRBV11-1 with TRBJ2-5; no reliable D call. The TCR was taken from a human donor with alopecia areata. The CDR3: CASSLAGGQETQYF. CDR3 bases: TGTGCCAGCAGCTTAGCAGGCGGCCAAGAGACCCAGTACTTC.